Listed below are T cell receptor beta chains from one sample, sequenced in a study of identical twins. MiXCR, run by TCRdb on the 5' RACE reads, gives a single entry per CDR3 protein. This table has roughly 470,000 distinct CDR3 sequences, around an eighth appearing once. These data were likewise used in another study, on yellow fever vaccine responses in identical twins.

Material for sequencing was CD4+ T cells sorted from blood. These receptors were collected from a woman aged 18-29 years in good health. CDR3s include the opening cysteine and the closing phenylalanine or tryptophan. Fields, in order: clone size, J gene, D gene, V gene, CDR3 DNA, CDR3 protein. A D gene is named only where the DNA matches it firmly. Expanded clones are given a class, and other clones once, few, many or no size at all.

clone_size: many; j_call: TRBJ2-5; d_call: NA; v_call: TRBV7-9; cdr3_nt: TGTGCCAGCAGCTTCAGGGGGGGTCAAGAGACCCAGTACTTC; cdr3_aa: CASSFRGGQETQYF
clone_size: NA; j_call: TRBJ2-7; d_call: NA; v_call: TRBV7-2; cdr3_nt: TGTGCCAGCAGCATAGGACAGTACTACGAGCAGTACTTC; cdr3_aa: CASSIGQYYEQYF
clone_size: few; j_call: TRBJ1-2; d_call: TRBD1; v_call: TRBV5-1; cdr3_nt: TGCGCCAGCAGCTTGGGACAGGGGGTTATATATGGCTACACCTTC; cdr3_aa: CASSLGQGVIYGYTF
clone_size: NA; j_call: TRBJ2-2; d_call: NA; v_call: TRBV7-3; cdr3_nt: TGTGCCAGCAGCCCCCAAGTCGGAGGGGGCAGGGGCGGGGAGCTGTTTTTT; cdr3_aa: CASSPQVGGGRGGELFF
clone_size: few; j_call: TRBJ2-3; d_call: NA; v_call: TRBV2; cdr3_nt: TGTGCCAGCAGTGAACAGGGCAGGCAGTATTTT; cdr3_aa: CASSEQGRQYF
clone_size: many; j_call: TRBJ2-7; d_call: NA; v_call: TRBV5-1; cdr3_nt: TGCGCCAGCAGCGAGGGCCCTAAATCCGAGCAGTACTTC; cdr3_aa: CASSEGPKSEQYF
clone_size: NA; j_call: TRBJ2-1; d_call: TRBD1; v_call: TRBV20-1; cdr3_nt: TGCAGTGCTGTCGACAGGGGTATGTACAATGAGCAGTTCTTC; cdr3_aa: CSAVDRGMYNEQFF
clone_size: few; j_call: TRBJ2-5; d_call: NA; v_call: TRBV19; cdr3_nt: TGTGCCAGTAGCAAACTCTCGGCAGGACAAGAGACCCAGTACTTC; cdr3_aa: CASSKLSAGQETQYF
clone_size: few; j_call: TRBJ2-1; d_call: NA; v_call: TRBV4-2; cdr3_nt: TGTGCCAGCAGCCAAGTAGGGGCTAATTCCTACAATGAGCAGTTCTTC; cdr3_aa: CASSQVGANSYNEQFF
clone_size: NA; j_call: TRBJ2-7; d_call: NA; v_call: TRBV27; cdr3_nt: TGTGCCAGCAAGTTTCTGGGGGGCTCCTACGAGCAGTACTTC; cdr3_aa: CASKFLGGSYEQYF
clone_size: NA; j_call: TRBJ2-3; d_call: TRBD1; v_call: TRBV12-3/TRBV12-4; cdr3_nt: TGTGCCAGCACCAGGACAGGTGGGATCATAGATACGCAGTATTTT; cdr3_aa: CASTRTGGIIDTQYF
clone_size: NA; j_call: TRBJ2-1; d_call: TRBD2; v_call: TRBV6-1; cdr3_nt: TGTGCCAGCACCTTAGCGGGGGCCTGCAATGAGCAGTTCTTC; cdr3_aa: CASTLAGACNEQFF
clone_size: many; j_call: TRBJ1-2; d_call: NA; v_call: TRBV5-1; cdr3_nt: TGCGCCAGCAGCTTGGTGGAGGGCAGTGGCTACACCTTC; cdr3_aa: CASSLVEGSGYTF
clone_size: NA; j_call: TRBJ1-5; d_call: TRBD1; v_call: TRBV12-3/TRBV12-4; cdr3_nt: TGTGCCAGCAGTTACCGGACAGGGGTCTCTAATCAGCCCCAGCATTTT; cdr3_aa: CASSYRTGVSNQPQHF
clone_size: once; j_call: TRBJ2-7; d_call: NA; v_call: TRBV11-2; cdr3_nt: TGTGCCAGCAGCTTAGTCGGCCAGCCTGGAGAGCAGTACTTC; cdr3_aa: CASSLVGQPGEQYF
clone_size: few; j_call: TRBJ2-1; d_call: NA; v_call: TRBV29-1; cdr3_nt: TGCAGCGTTGACCGAGTTGACCCCTACAATGAGCAGTTCTTC; cdr3_aa: CSVDRVDPYNEQFF
clone_size: few; j_call: TRBJ2-7; d_call: NA; v_call: TRBV29-1; cdr3_nt: TGCAGCGTATGGGGGGGCCAAGAGCAGTACTTC; cdr3_aa: CSVWGGQEQYF
clone_size: NA; j_call: TRBJ2-2; d_call: TRBD1; v_call: TRBV20-1; cdr3_nt: TGCAGTGCTACGGGACAGATCACCGGGGAGCTGTTTTTT; cdr3_aa: CSATGQITGELFF
clone_size: few; j_call: TRBJ2-7; d_call: TRBD1; v_call: TRBV20-1; cdr3_nt: TGCAGTGCAAAGACAGGGAAGGGCGAGCAGTACTTC; cdr3_aa: CSAKTGKGEQYF
clone_size: many; j_call: TRBJ2-1; d_call: TRBD2; v_call: TRBV7-2; cdr3_nt: TGTGCCAGCAGCTTAGGGCCTAGCGGGAGAAAAAATGAGCAGTTCTTC; cdr3_aa: CASSLGPSGRKNEQFF
clone_size: many; j_call: TRBJ2-1; d_call: NA; v_call: TRBV7-2; cdr3_nt: TGTGCCAGCAGCCCATCTAGCGCCTACAATGAGCAGTTCTTC; cdr3_aa: CASSPSSAYNEQFF
clone_size: many; j_call: TRBJ2-3; d_call: TRBD1; v_call: TRBV29-1; cdr3_nt: TGCAGCGTGCCCGGGGACAGGTATAGCACAGATACGCAGTATTTT; cdr3_aa: CSVPGDRYSTDTQYF
clone_size: few; j_call: TRBJ2-5; d_call: TRBD2; v_call: TRBV11-2; cdr3_nt: TGTGCCAGCAGCTTAGTGGCTCTAGCGGGAAAATCTAGGGGTCGGTTAGAGACCCAGTACTTC; cdr3_aa: CASSLVALAGKSRGRLETQYF
clone_size: NA; j_call: TRBJ2-3; d_call: TRBD2; v_call: TRBV10-3; cdr3_nt: TGTGCCATCAGTGAATTGACTAGCGGAAATACGCAGTATTTT; cdr3_aa: CAISELTSGNTQYF
clone_size: few; j_call: TRBJ2-3; d_call: TRBD2; v_call: TRBV12-3/TRBV12-4; cdr3_nt: TGTGCCAGCAGTTTAAGCGGGGGAGGGCCAGATACGCAGTATTTT; cdr3_aa: CASSLSGGGPDTQYF
clone_size: NA; j_call: TRBJ2-3; d_call: NA; v_call: TRBV5-1; cdr3_nt: TGCGCCAGCAGCTTGGAAACAGGGAGGCCAGATACGCAGTATTTT; cdr3_aa: CASSLETGRPDTQYF
clone_size: few; j_call: TRBJ2-4; d_call: NA; v_call: TRBV20-1; cdr3_nt: TGCAGCGGGACCAGCAAAAACATTCAGTACTTC; cdr3_aa: CSGTSKNIQYF
clone_size: NA; j_call: TRBJ2-5; d_call: NA; v_call: TRBV12-3/TRBV12-4; cdr3_nt: TGTGCCAGCTCCCAAGAAGTCGCTAGCTGGGAGACCCAGTACTTC; cdr3_aa: CASSQEVASWETQYF
clone_size: NA; j_call: TRBJ2-7; d_call: TRBD2; v_call: TRBV5-6; cdr3_nt: TGTGCCAGCAGAGGACTAGCGGTCTCCTACGAGCAGTACTTC; cdr3_aa: CASRGLAVSYEQYF
clone_size: few; j_call: TRBJ1-6; d_call: NA; v_call: TRBV4-3; cdr3_nt: TGCGCCAGCAGCCAACTTGCTGGGTCGGGGAATTCACCCCTCCACTTT; cdr3_aa: CASSQLAGSGNSPLHF
clone_size: few; j_call: TRBJ2-1; d_call: NA; v_call: TRBV5-5; cdr3_nt: TGTGCCAGCAGCACACAAGGCTGGGATGAGCAGTTCTTC; cdr3_aa: CASSTQGWDEQFF
clone_size: few; j_call: TRBJ2-1; d_call: TRBD2; v_call: TRBV20-1; cdr3_nt: TGCAGTGCTAGAGCCCTAGCGGGGTCCTACAATGAGCAGTTCTTC; cdr3_aa: CSARALAGSYNEQFF
clone_size: NA; j_call: TRBJ2-5; d_call: NA; v_call: TRBV12-3/TRBV12-4; cdr3_nt: TGTGCCAGCAGCCGGGCCCCGGTTTGGACCCAGTACTTC; cdr3_aa: CASSRAPVWTQYF
clone_size: many; j_call: TRBJ1-1; d_call: NA; v_call: TRBV6-2/TRBV6-3; cdr3_nt: TGTGCCAGCAGTTATCTTGCCACGAACACTGAAGCTTTCTTT; cdr3_aa: CASSYLATNTEAFF
clone_size: few; j_call: TRBJ1-1; d_call: NA; v_call: TRBV29-1; cdr3_nt: TGCAGCGTGGCCCGGACTTTGATGAACACTGAAGCTTTCTTT; cdr3_aa: CSVARTLMNTEAFF
clone_size: few; j_call: TRBJ2-3; d_call: TRBD2; v_call: TRBV4-1; cdr3_nt: TGCGCCAGCAGCTCCGTGAAGGGACTAGCGGGAACAGATACGCAGTATTTT; cdr3_aa: CASSSVKGLAGTDTQYF
clone_size: NA; j_call: TRBJ2-7; d_call: NA; v_call: TRBV14; cdr3_nt: TGTGCCAGCAGCTCGGACAGCCATCTCTCCTACGAGCAGTACTTC; cdr3_aa: CASSSDSHLSYEQYF
clone_size: NA; j_call: TRBJ2-3; d_call: TRBD2; v_call: TRBV18; cdr3_nt: TGTGCCAGCTCACCACCGGGGGGGATCACAGATACGCAGTATTTT; cdr3_aa: CASSPPGGITDTQYF
clone_size: NA; j_call: TRBJ1-2; d_call: NA; v_call: TRBV27; cdr3_nt: TGTGCCAGCAGATCCTATTACTATGGCTACACCTTC; cdr3_aa: CASRSYYYGYTF
clone_size: many; j_call: TRBJ2-3; d_call: TRBD1; v_call: TRBV5-1; cdr3_nt: TGCGCCAGCAGCGTGACAGGGAGCACAGATACGCAGTATTTT; cdr3_aa: CASSVTGSTDTQYF
clone_size: few; j_call: TRBJ1-1; d_call: NA; v_call: TRBV6-1; cdr3_nt: TGTGCCAGCAGCCCAGTGGCCGGGTCTCACCCTGAAGCTTTCTTT; cdr3_aa: CASSPVAGSHPEAFF
clone_size: few; j_call: TRBJ1-5; d_call: NA; v_call: TRBV30; cdr3_nt: TGTGCCTGGGAGACCGCAGGGGCAGGTCAGCCCCAGCATTTT; cdr3_aa: CAWETAGAGQPQHF
clone_size: few; j_call: TRBJ2-7; d_call: NA; v_call: TRBV5-1; cdr3_nt: TGCGCCAGCAGCCCTCAGGGTGCCTCTCCCTACGAGCAGTACTTC; cdr3_aa: CASSPQGASPYEQYF
clone_size: NA; j_call: TRBJ2-3; d_call: TRBD2; v_call: TRBV30; cdr3_nt: TGTGCCTGGAACGACGGGTCGGGACTAACAGATACGCAGTATTTT; cdr3_aa: CAWNDGSGLTDTQYF
clone_size: NA; j_call: TRBJ2-5; d_call: NA; v_call: TRBV7-9; cdr3_nt: TGTGCCAGCAGCTTTTCCCTGAGAGAGACCCAGTACTTC; cdr3_aa: CASSFSLRETQYF
clone_size: few; j_call: TRBJ2-3; d_call: NA; v_call: TRBV19; cdr3_nt: TGTGCCAGTAGGGAAGGGGGACTTCGCGGGAGACCAGATACGCAGTATTTT; cdr3_aa: CASREGGLRGRPDTQYF
clone_size: NA; j_call: TRBJ2-6; d_call: NA; v_call: TRBV20-1; cdr3_nt: TGCTGTGCCCCCATGGGATTATCTGGGGCCAACGTCCTGACTTTC; cdr3_aa: CCAPMGLSGANVLTF
clone_size: few; j_call: TRBJ2-1; d_call: NA; v_call: TRBV25-1; cdr3_nt: TGTGCCAGCAGTGGAGAACACCACCATGAGCAGTTCTTC; cdr3_aa: CASSGEHHHEQFF
clone_size: many; j_call: TRBJ1-5; d_call: NA; v_call: TRBV20-1; cdr3_nt: TGCAGTGCTTGGACTACCCAGAGGAGCAATCAGCCCCAGCATTTT; cdr3_aa: CSAWTTQRSNQPQHF
clone_size: NA; j_call: TRBJ2-7; d_call: NA; v_call: TRBV6-2/TRBV6-3; cdr3_nt: TGTGCCAGCACTGCGGTGACGGGAAACAAATACGAGCAGTACTTC; cdr3_aa: CASTAVTGNKYEQYF
clone_size: NA; j_call: TRBJ2-4; d_call: TRBD2; v_call: TRBV12-3/TRBV12-4; cdr3_nt: TGTGCCAGCAGTCTCGACCCGGGGGGTTCTACAGCCAAAAACATTCAGTACTTC; cdr3_aa: CASSLDPGGSTAKNIQYF
clone_size: NA; j_call: TRBJ2-1; d_call: NA; v_call: TRBV20-1; cdr3_nt: TGCAGTGCTAGAGATGTGTGGGCCTCCTCCTACAATGAGCAGTTCTTC; cdr3_aa: CSARDVWASSYNEQFF
clone_size: NA; j_call: TRBJ2-7; d_call: NA; v_call: TRBV5-1; cdr3_nt: TGCGCCAGCAGCTTGAACTGGGCCTACGAGCAGTACTTC; cdr3_aa: CASSLNWAYEQYF